This is a list of T cell receptor beta chains from one sample in a study of T-cell memory formation after mild COVID-19. TCRdb processed the 5' RACE reads anew with MiXCR; each CDR3 protein has one entry. The sample has about 420,000 distinct CDR3 sequences; about 25% are singletons. Sequenced: PBMCs or a T cell subset sorted from them (not recorded which). The receptor source for this set is an adult woman who had mild COVID-19 (a few samples of this study predate the infection). Cell type and time point are not known. Each CDR3 is given with its conserved first and last residue. The D gene is left open where the match is weak. Size tells how often a clone was seen (once, few, many) or the class of an expanded clone, and some rows leave it out.

>TRBJ2-1|few|TRBD2|TRBV7-3
TGTGCCAGCAGCACGCGGGAGGGCTTTGTCAATGAGCAGTTCTTC
CASSTREGFVNEQFF
>TRBJ2-2|NA|NA|TRBV29-1
TGCAGCGTTGAAGGGGGACATCTGAACACCGGGGAGCTGTTTTTT
CSVEGGHLNTGELFF
>TRBJ1-1|NA|TRBD1|TRBV7-9
TGTGCCAGCAGAGGAAACCGGGACAGCTCTGAAGCTTTCTTT
CASRGNRDSSEAFF
>TRBJ2-2|NA|TRBD2|TRBV6-5
TGTGCCAGCAGTTATCGACCCCCAGCGGGGACGAACACCGGGGAGCTGTTTTTT
CASSYRPPAGTNTGELFF
>TRBJ1-1|NA|NA|TRBV4-2
TGTGCCAGCAGCCTCTGGGGCCTTGACGCTTTCTTT
CASSLWGLDAFF
>TRBJ1-6|NA|NA|TRBV5-1
TGCGCCAGCAGCTTGGGTGGAGGGGCTGATTCACCCCTCCACTTT
CASSLGGGADSPLHF
>TRBJ2-2|NA|NA|TRBV27
TGTGCCAGCAACCAGGGGAACACCGGGGAGCTGTTTTTT
CASNQGNTGELFF
>TRBJ2-1|few|TRBD2|TRBV7-6
TGTGCCAGCAGCTTAGTCCCCGCGGGGGGGAAGTTCTTC
CASSLVPAGGKFF
>TRBJ1-5|few|NA|TRBV24-1
TGTGCCACCAGTGATGACCTCGGCGGGGGTCAGCCCCAGCATTTT
CATSDDLGGGQPQHF
>TRBJ1-1|few|NA|TRBV28
TGTGCCAGCAGTCAACTCCAAGCCGAAGCTTTCTTT
CASSQLQAEAFF
>TRBJ2-1|NA|NA|TRBV21-1
TGTGCCAGCAGCCAGGGGCTAGCGATGAACGGGGATGAGCAGTTCTTC
CASSQGLAMNGDEQFF
>TRBJ1-1|few|TRBD1|TRBV2
TGTGCCAGCAGTGAACAGACAGGGGTCACTGAAGCTTTCTTT
CASSEQTGVTEAFF
>TRBJ2-1|NA|TRBD2|TRBV27
TGTGCCAGCAGGAGGGGCGGGAGGGCCTTGAATGAGCAGTTCTTC
CASRRGGRALNEQFF
>TRBJ2-7|few|NA|TRBV5-1
TGCGCCAGCAGCTTGTGGGACAACGGCTACGAGCAGTACTTC
CASSLWDNGYEQYF
>TRBJ2-7|few|TRBD1|TRBV24-1
TGTGCCACCAGTGGCACAGGGGTAAACTACGAGCAGTACTTC
CATSGTGVNYEQYF
>TRBJ1-2|few|NA|TRBV3-1
TGTGCCAGCAGTCAACGGGGGGCGGGCGGCTACACCTTC
CASSQRGAGGYTF
>TRBJ2-4|NA|NA|TRBV11-2
TGTGCCAGCAGCTCCCAAGGACAGACTCAGTACTTC
CASSSQGQTQYF
>TRBJ2-3|few|NA|TRBV27
TGTGCCAGCAGTCCCTTGGGAGCGCGGGGTCTCACAGATACGCAGTATTTT
CASSPLGARGLTDTQYF
>TRBJ2-3|few|TRBD1|TRBV20-1
TGCAGTGCTAGCGGGACAGGCACAGATACGCAGTATTTT
CSASGTGTDTQYF